The 18 T cell receptor beta chains presented below share a single source sample, sequenced in a study of glioma-infiltrating T cells after dendritic cell vaccination. Indicated time point: after dendritic cell vaccination, including at tumor progression/relapse. The assay was immunoSEQ multiplex PCR, and TCRdb's table has in-frame clones only and misses some. The sample contains 65,000 or so clones, about 89% of which appear only once. The sequenced sample was blood, obtained after dendritic cell vaccination. The receptor source for this set is a human donor with glioblastoma.

This chain joins TRBV5-5 and TRBJ2-2; TRBD2 matches 8 bases. Germline V lookup: CDR1 SGHKS, CDR2 YYEKEE (reference sequence). V shed 4 bases and J 3 bases; nucleotides not matched to a gene: 8. This CDR3 is built from 16 residues. CDR3 sequence reads: CASSPGRGGYTGELFF. In DNA form, the CDR3 reads TGTGCCAGCAGCCCGGGTCGGGGGGGGTACACCGGGGAGCTGTTTTTT.

The V gene is TRBV30, the J gene TRBJ2-5; tentatively, D is TRBD2 (6 bases). Deletions cut 1 base from V and 9 bases from J, with 21 bases between. CDR3 length: 15 amino acids. Germline-derived CDR1 and CDR2 are GTSNPN and SVGIG (reference sequence). The CDR3 here is CAWSGGRDSGAAQYF. The CDR3 DNA is TGTGCCTGGAGTGGCGGCCGGGACTCTGGGGCAGCCCAGTACTTC.

This chain uses TRBV2 with TRBJ1-1; 9 bases are a match to TRBD1. Per germline, CDR1 SNHLY and CDR2 FYNNEI. The J segment lost 3 bases and the V segment lost 5 bases, leaving 7 bases of the junction unmatched. This CDR3 spans 15 amino acids. The CDR3 is CASSRQGGRDTEAFF. The CDR3, as DNA: TGTGCCAGCAGTCGACAGGGGGGCAGGGACACTGAAGCTTTCTTT.

The chain uses TRBV14 and TRBJ2-7; D is perhaps TRBD1 (6 bases). Trimming stripped 4 bases from V and 2 bases from J, with 15 bases between. Germline CDR1 SGHDN, CDR2 FVKESK. CDR3 length equals 15 residues. The chain's CDR3 is CASSLRWGQTYEQYF. DNA of the CDR3: TGTGCCAGCAGCCTTCGGTGGGGGCAAACCTACGAGCAGTACTTC.

The J gene is TRBJ2-7, the V gene TRBV27, with 12 bases identical to TRBD2. This CDR3 comprises 15 residues. V shed 2 bases and J 7 bases; nucleotides not matched to a gene: 6. Germline CDR1 MNHEY, CDR2 SMNVEV (reference sequence). CDR3 nucleotide sequence: TGTGCCAGCAGTTTACTAGCGGGGGGGCCGGGTGAGCAGTACTTC. It codes for CASSLLAGGPGEQYF.

The chain couples TRBV6-5 to TRBJ2-2; 9 bases match TRBD2. Germline V gene sequence: CDR1 MNHEY, CDR2 SVGAGI. V gave up 4 bases and J gave up 3 bases; unmatched junction bases: 6. The CDR3 is 16 residues long. CDR3 loop: CASSSGREGHTGELFF. DNA for the CDR3: TGTGCCAGCAGTTCGGGGCGGGAGGGACACACCGGGGAGCTGTTTTTT.

The chain links TRBV29-1 to TRBJ1-1; possible D gene TRBD1, 6 bases. Looked up from germline, CDR1 is SQVTM and CDR2 is ANQGSEA. V shed 4 bases and J shed 4 bases, with 10 bases lying between them. CDR3 size: 12 residues. CDR3 amino acids: CSVARGATEAFF. As DNA, the CDR3 is TGCAGCGTTGCGCGGGGGGCCACTGAAGCTTTCTTT.

The V and J genes are TRBV5-1 and TRBJ2-3, with 10 nucleotides matching TRBD2. After removal of 0 bases from V and 0 bases from J, the junction contained 1 base not matched to a gene. Germline CDR1 and CDR2: SGHRS and YFSETQ. This CDR3 spans 16 amino acids. The CDR3, as DNA: TGCGCCAGCAGCTTGGAACTAGCGGGAAGCACAGATACGCAGTATTTT. Its translation is CASSLELAGSTDTQYF.

CDR3 in DNA: TGCGCCAGCAGCCAGGCAAGCGGACCTGGGGATACGCAGTATTTT. Amino acids: CASSQASGPGDTQYF. This chain joins TRBV4-3 and TRBJ2-3; D perhaps matches TRBD2 (5 bases). CDR1 LGHNA and CDR2 YSLEER come from the germline V gene. CDR3 length: 15 residues. Trimming removed 3 bases from V and 6 bases from J, with 16 bases in between.

The V and J genes are TRBV5-4 and TRBJ1-1; 9 bases are a match to TRBD1. The V gene end was trimmed by 1 base and the J gene end by 4 bases; junction bases not matched to a gene: 5. Germline CDR1 is SGHNT and CDR2 is YYREEE (reference sequence). The CDR3 loop spans 15 amino acids. The CDR3, as DNA: TGTGCCAGCAGCTTGTTGGGACAGGGAGTCACTGAAGCTTTCTTT. As protein: CASSLLGQGVTEAFF.

The chain has TRBV7-2 and TRBJ2-7; possibly TRBD2 for D (5 bases). The V end was cut by 1 base, the J end by 4 bases, with 17 bases between. Germline assignment: CDR1 SGHTA and CDR2 FQGNSA. The CDR3 covers 16 residues. The CDR3 reads CASSLESRAGSYEQYF. Here the CDR3 DNA reads TGTGCCAGCAGCTTAGAATCGCGGGCCGGCTCTTACGAGCAGTACTTC.

The chain couples TRBV6-6 to TRBJ2-5; 10 nucleotides line up with TRBD2. With V trimmed by 2 bases and J by 5 bases, 8 bases remained unmatched. This CDR3 comprises 16 residues. Germline V CDR1 and CDR2: MNHNY, SVGAGI (reference sequence). CDR3 sequence (DNA): TGTGCCAGCAGTTACCCGCTAGCGGGAGAAGGCGAGACCCAGTACTTC. Encoded protein: CASSYPLAGEGETQYF.

The genes are TRBV15 and TRBJ2-7; D might be TRBD1 (6 bases). The CDR3 totals 13 residues. With 3 bases removed from V and 3 bases from J, the gap between germline ends came to 9 bases. CDR1 and CDR2 (germline): LNHNV, YYDKDF (reference sequence). In DNA form, the CDR3 reads TGTGCCACCAGCAGGGACAGCTACTACGAGCAGTACTTC. Protein product: CATSRDSYYEQYF. Full variable domain (missing parts from reference TRBV15 and TRBJ2-7): DAMVIQNPRYQVTQFGKPVTLSCSQTLNHNVMYWYQQKSSQAPKLLFHYYDKDFNNEADTPDNFQSRRPNTSFCFLDIRSPGLGDTAMYLCATSRDSYYEQYFGPGTRLTVT.

V is TRBV29-1 and J is TRBJ1-2, with TRBD1 as a possible D gene (6 bases). Germline assignment: CDR1 SQVTM and CDR2 ANQGSEA. The CDR3 is made up of 13 amino acids. The V end was cut by 7 bases, the J end by 3 bases, with 15 bases between. The CDR3 spells CSGSDRTDYGYTF. The CDR3 region has the DNA TGCAGCGGCAGCGACAGGACCGACTATGGCTACACCTTC.

This chain joins TRBV30 and TRBJ2-7; TRBD2 aligns across 8 bases. The V gene's germline CDR1 is GTSNPN and CDR2 SVGIG (reference sequence). Germline trimming cut 3 bases from V and 6 bases from J; bases unmatched to any gene: 10. CDR3 length: 14 residues. The CDR3 region is CAWRGPGGRGEQYF. The DNA for the CDR3 is TGTGCCTGGAGGGGACCGGGGGGGCGCGGCGAGCAGTACTTC.

The chain is built from TRBV12-5 and TRBJ1-2; D gene ambiguous. V was shortened by 1 base and J by 5 bases, with 5 bases between the two germline ends. This CDR3 is built from 12 residues. Looked up from germline, CDR1 is LGHNT and CDR2 is FRNRAP. This chain's CDR3 is CASGLDGYGYTF. The CDR3 region has the DNA TGTGCTAGTGGTTTGGACGGGTATGGCTACACCTTC.

The chain links TRBV18 to TRBJ2-4; D is possibly TRBD1 (5 bases). This CDR3 spans 14 amino acids. Germline lookup yields CDR1 KGHSH and CDR2 LQKENI. V gave up 6 bases and J gave up 7 bases, with 16 bases separating them. The CDR3: CASSRAHGANIQYF. The CDR3 coding sequence is TGTGCCAGCTCCCGGGCCCATGGGGCTAACATTCAGTACTTC.

By sample fraction, this clone is medium-sized (0.01 to 0.1%). The chain couples TRBV2 to TRBJ1-5, with D unresolved. The CDR3 has 18 residues. V was clipped by 4 bases and J by 0 bases, with 19 bases between them. From germline, CDR1 is SNHLY and CDR2 FYNNEI. As DNA, the CDR3 is TGTGCCAGCAGTGGCCCGTTAGCGTTTTCGTATAGCAATCAGCCCCAGCATTTT. Amino acid sequence: CASSGPLAFSYSNQPQHF.